This TCR beta chain came from a study of regulatory T cells in long-lasting Graves disease. Time point of the sample: newly diagnosed GD, antithyroid drugs for less than 3 months. The authors made the TCR library using RNA they extracted from PBMCs. TCR beta libraries were built with iRepertoire HTBI primers and Arm-PCR of CDR3 regions. TCRdb reanalysed the multiplex PCR reads using MiXCR and keeps one entry per CDR3 protein. The sample comprises 350,000 to 550,000 distinct CDR3 sequences, about 15% of which are singletons, and about a sixth rests with the top ten. In its sample, this clonotype was seen many times. The CDR3 contains 14 residues. CDR1 and CDR2 from the germline V gene are SGHAT and FQNNGV. After removal of 5 bases from V and 4 bases from J, the junction contained 6 bases not matched to a gene. The same sample was also studied in work on T cells in Graves' hyperthyroidism and ophthalmopathy.

The J gene is TRBJ2-3, the V gene TRBV11-2; 7 nucleotides match TRBD2. The input for sequencing was peripheral blood mononuclear cells (PBMCs), taken at new diagnosis, from a patient treated with antithyroid drugs. This sequence was found in a woman younger than 45 with Graves disease. The CDR3 sequence is CASSPQAGADTQYF. CDR3 DNA sequence: TGTGCCAGCAGCCCCCAGGCGGGAGCAGATACGCAGTATTTT.